A selection of T cell receptor beta chains follows, all from one sample in a study of T cell responses to AZD1222 COVID-19 vaccine. Profiled with immunoSEQ multiplex PCR; TCRdb holds only in-frame clones, not every one. Of under 130,000 clones listed, 90% to 95% were seen once; the top ten hold more than 2%. Sequenced material: peripheral blood, taken on day 0 of AZD1222 vaccination. These receptors were obtained from an adult in good health. Each CDR3 is given with its conserved first and last residue. The D gene is left open where the match is weak. Part of the rows lack a size; the others show once, few, many or a class for expanded clones.

-	TRBD2	TRBV2	TRBJ2-7	TGTGCCAGCAGTCTACTAGCGTCCTCCTACGAGCAGTACTTC	CASSLLASSYEQYF
-	-	TRBV7-2	TRBJ1-5	TGTGCCAGCAGCTTAGGGGTAGGCGGCAATCAGCCCCAGCATTTT	CASSLGVGGNQPQHF
-	-	TRBV10-1	TRBJ2-2	TGCGCCAGCAGTGAGAATTCCCGGCCGCCCGGGGAGCTGTTTTTT	CASSENSRPPGELFF
-	-	TRBV29-1	TRBJ1-1	TGCAGCGTTGTGAGGGAAGGAGTGAACACTGAAGCTTTCTTT	CSVVREGVNTEAFF
-	-	TRBV19	TRBJ1-1	TGTGCCAGTAGTCGGCCCGGGGACACTGAAGCTTTCTTT	CASSRPGDTEAFF
once	-	TRBV7-2	TRBJ1-1	TGTGCCAGCACTGCCGAACCTCAGGCTGAAGCTTTCTTT	CASTAEPQAEAFF
-	-	TRBV7-9	TRBJ1-2	TGTGCCAGCAGCTTACAAGGGAGTCGGGGTGGCTACACCTTC	CASSLQGSRGGYTF
-	-	TRBV12-3/TRBV12-4	TRBJ1-1	TGTGCCAGCAGTTTATATGTGAACACTGAAGCTTTCTTT	CASSLYVNTEAFF
-	-	TRBV12-5	TRBJ1-3	TGTGCTAGTGGTTTGTCAGCGAGAAACACCATATATTTT	CASGLSARNTIYF
-	TRBD1	TRBV2	TRBJ1-4	TGTGCCAGCAGGGACAGGGGGGTAGAACTGTTTTTT	CASRDRGVELFF
-	-	TRBV2	TRBJ1-4	TGTGCCAGCAGTGAAGTTCTGGGGAGGGGAAATGAAAAACTGTTTTTT	CASSEVLGRGNEKLFF
-	TRBD2	TRBV3-1/TRBV3-2	TRBJ2-7	TGTGCCAGCAGCCAAGTCGGGGCGGGGGGCTACGAGCAGTACTTC	CASSQVGAGGYEQYF
-	TRBD1	TRBV27	TRBJ1-6	TGTGCCAGCAGTTCCGGGACAGGCTATTCACCCCTCCACTTT	CASSSGTGYSPLHF
-	TRBD1	TRBV5-6	TRBJ2-6	TGTGCCAGCACCACGCCGGGACAGGGGGCTATTGGGGCCAACGTCCTGACTTTC	CASTTPGQGAIGANVLTF
-	TRBD1	TRBV4-3	TRBJ1-4	TGCGCCAGCAGCCAAATGGACAGGGTCGGCGAAAAACTGTTTTTT	CASSQMDRVGEKLFF
-	TRBD1	TRBV19	TRBJ1-6	TGTGCCACAAGGGGACAGGGGCTAAGTTCCTATAATTCACCCCTCCACTTT	CATRGQGLSSYNSPLHF
-	-	TRBV18	TRBJ1-2	TGTGCCAGCTCACCGAGTGTCTATGGCTACACCTTC	CASSPSVYGYTF
-	-	TRBV19	TRBJ1-1	TGTGCCAGTAGTATCGGCCGCGAAGCTTTCTTT	CASSIGREAFF
few	-	TRBV30	TRBJ1-2	TGTGCCTGGAGTCCCGGGGCTAACTATGGCTACACCTTC	CAWSPGANYGYTF
-	-	TRBV9	TRBJ2-1	TGTGCCAGCAGCGTAACATCGGGAGTGTACTCGAGCTCCTACAATGAGCAGTTCTTC	CASSVTSGVYSSSYNEQFF
-	-	TRBV5-5	TRBJ1-6	TGTGCCAGCAGCTTGGTGGGAGGGGGACATAATTCACCCCTCCACTTT	CASSLVGGGHNSPLHF
-	-	TRBV11-2	TRBJ2-5	TGTGCCAGCAGGGCGACCCAGGGAGAGACCCAGTACTTC	CASRATQGETQYF
-	-	TRBV7-9	TRBJ1-2	TGTGCCAGCAGCTTGCGGGCGGTGGGCTACACCTTC	CASSLRAVGYTF
-	-	TRBV6-4	TRBJ1-1	TGTGCCAGCAGTGACTCAGGAGCCCCTATGGTGGCTTTCTTT	CASSDSGAPMVAFF
-	TRBD2	TRBV28	TRBJ2-1	TGTGCCAGCAGTTTCTCTAGCGGCTGGAATGAGCAGTTCTTC	CASSFSSGWNEQFF
few	-	TRBV19	TRBJ1-4	TGTGCCAGTAGTAGAGAGGCAGGTGAAAAACTGTTTTTT	CASSREAGEKLFF
-	TRBD1	TRBV7-2	TRBJ1-2	TGTGCCAGCAGCTCAAGACAGGGGCCCACTGGGGGCGGCTACACCTTC	CASSSRQGPTGGGYTF
-	-	TRBV10-1	TRBJ2-2	TGCGCCAGCAGTGATGGGGGGGCAGGTTCCGGGGAGCTGTTTTTT	CASSDGGAGSGELFF
-	-	TRBV12-1	TRBJ2-7	TGTGCCAGCAGCTCACCCCTCCTACACTTGAACTCCTACGAGCAGTACTTC	CASSSPLLHLNSYEQYF
-	TRBD1	TRBV5-1	TRBJ1-1	TGCGCCAGCACTACCCTCGGACAGGGGAGTACTGAAGCTTTCTTT	CASTTLGQGSTEAFF
-	TRBD2	TRBV2	TRBJ2-1	TGTGCCAGCAGTGTAGCGGGAGGGCCCTGGGGGAAGCAGTTCTTC	CASSVAGGPWGKQFF
-	-	TRBV19	TRBJ1-1	TGTGCCAGTAGTATAAGAGGCAGGGGTTGGCCTGAAGCTTTCTTT	CASSIRGRGWPEAFF
-	-	TRBV2	TRBJ2-1	TGTGCCAGCATCGTAAGGCGCCAGGGGAGGCTCAATGAGCAGTTCTTC	CASIVRRQGRLNEQFF
-	-	TRBV6-5	TRBJ1-2	TGTGCCAGCAGCTTCTCTGGTAGGGGCTACACCTTC	CASSFSGRGYTF
-	-	TRBV4-1	TRBJ1-2	TGCGCCAGCAGCCAAGATATCAGCTATGGCTACACCTTC	CASSQDISYGYTF
-	TRBD2	TRBV28	TRBJ2-5	TGTGCCAGCAGTTCTAGCGGATACCAAGAGACCCAGTACTTC	CASSSSGYQETQYF
once	-	TRBV4-3	TRBJ2-3	TGCGCCAGCAGCCAAGGACAGGCCCGCACAGATACGCAGTATTTT	CASSQGQARTDTQYF
-	-	TRBV14	TRBJ1-2	TGTGCCAGCAGCCCGCGGTGGGGAGAAGGCTATGGCTACACCTTC	CASSPRWGEGYGYTF
-	-	TRBV12-3/TRBV12-4	TRBJ2-7	TGTGCCAGCAGTGCGGGACAGACCTACGAGCAGTACTTC	CASSAGQTYEQYF
-	-	TRBV14	TRBJ1-2	TGTGCCAGCAGCCAAGAGCTATTCTCTAACTATGGCTACACCTTC	CASSQELFSNYGYTF
-	TRBD2	TRBV30	TRBJ2-1	TGTGCCTGGAGTGGGAGCGGGAGGAATTACAATGAGCAGTTCTTC	CAWSGSGRNYNEQFF
-	-	TRBV24-1	TRBJ1-2	TGTGCCACCAGCAAGGACAACTACTATGGCTACACCTTC	CATSKDNYYGYTF
-	-	TRBV5-6	TRBJ1-6	TGTGCCAGCAGCTCTGGGACACCGAGCTCCTATAATTCACCCCTCCACTTT	CASSSGTPSSYNSPLHF
-	-	TRBV2	TRBJ2-6	TGTGCCAGCAGCAACAGGAACTCTGGGGCCAACGTCCTGACTTTC	CASSNRNSGANVLTF
-	TRBD1	TRBV9	TRBJ1-2	TGTGCCAGCAGCGGGGGGACAGGGTTCTATGGCTACACCTTC	CASSGGTGFYGYTF
-	TRBD1	TRBV6-4	TRBJ1-6	TGTGCCAGCAGCCTTACAGGGGAGGGGAATTCACCCCTCCACTTT	CASSLTGEGNSPLHF
-	-	TRBV7-2	TRBJ1-2	TGTGCCACCAGTTCGGGGGTGGATAACTATGGCTACACCTTC	CATSSGVDNYGYTF
once	-	TRBV5-1	TRBJ1-1	TGCGCCAGCACCTTAAGTACGTCGGGGACTGAAGCTTTCTTT	CASTLSTSGTEAFF
once	TRBD1	TRBV11-3	TRBJ1-1	TGTGCCAGCAGCTGGACAGGGAACACTGAAGCTTTCTTT	CASSWTGNTEAFF
-	-	TRBV11-3	TRBJ1-1	TGTGCCAGCAGCTTAGAGGGAGTAACCGATTTTGGGGGGACTGAAGCTTTCTTT	CASSLEGVTDFGGTEAFF
-	-	TRBV18	TRBJ1-4	TGTGCCAGCTCACCACAGGGCAGTGAAAAACTGTTTTTT	CASSPQGSEKLFF
-	TRBD1	TRBV3-1/TRBV3-2	TRBJ1-1	TGTGCCAGCAGCCAACGGGTTACCGGGACAGCGAACACTGAAGCTTTCTTT	CASSQRVTGTANTEAFF
-	-	TRBV9	TRBJ1-1	TGTGCCAGCACAGGGAGCAGGGGGAACACTGAAGCTTTCTTT	CASTGSRGNTEAFF